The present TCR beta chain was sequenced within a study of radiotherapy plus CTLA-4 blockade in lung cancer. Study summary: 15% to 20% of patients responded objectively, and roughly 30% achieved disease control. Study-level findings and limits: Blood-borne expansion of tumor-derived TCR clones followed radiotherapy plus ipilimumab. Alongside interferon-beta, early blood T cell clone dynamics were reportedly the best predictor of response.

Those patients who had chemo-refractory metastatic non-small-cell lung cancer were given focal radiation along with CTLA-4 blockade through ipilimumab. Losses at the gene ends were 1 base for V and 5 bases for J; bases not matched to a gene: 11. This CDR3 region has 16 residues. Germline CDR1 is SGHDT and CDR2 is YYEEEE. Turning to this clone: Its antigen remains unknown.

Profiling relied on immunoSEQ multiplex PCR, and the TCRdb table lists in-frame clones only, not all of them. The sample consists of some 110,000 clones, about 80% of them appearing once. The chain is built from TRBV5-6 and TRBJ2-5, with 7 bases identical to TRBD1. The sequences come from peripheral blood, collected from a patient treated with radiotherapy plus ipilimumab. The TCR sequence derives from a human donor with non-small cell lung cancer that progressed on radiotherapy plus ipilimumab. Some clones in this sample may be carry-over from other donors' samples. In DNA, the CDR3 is TGTGCCAGCAGCTTGCGTGGGGAGACAGGGTTGGAGACCCAGTACTTC. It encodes CASSLRGETGLETQYF.